Given below is one TCR beta chain in context. The antigen remains unidentified. PCR primers comprised 60 Vbeta and 13 Jbeta primers. Using immunoSEQ multiplex PCR, the repertoire was profiled, and TCRdb retains in-frame clones only, with some absent. The repertoire holds about 150,000 clones, with roughly 84% as singletons. CDR1 and CDR2 (germline): MNHEY, SVGAGI. CDR3 length equals 15 residues. V was clipped by 0 bases and J by 4 bases; unmatched bases: 1. The data were obtained in a study of cytomegalovirus exposure and HLA in healthy donors. The study's findings and limits: Relative to the approximately 700-donor mean, N-insertions were reportedly fewer in an Asian-associated ancestry cluster in a later analysis. Previously analyzed data showed that most TCR beta V segments were productive at a frequency of about 90% or about 30%. It was assumed in the presence/absence analyses that sequencing depth was roughly uniform across donors. Later analysis demonstrated an association between a missense DCLRE1C variant and TCR beta V- and J-gene trimming.

The V and J genes are TRBV6-5 and TRBJ1-2, with 11 bases identical to TRBD1. Sequenced: PBMCs. The TCR comes from a man aged 30-40 years in good health and CMV-seropositive. CDR3 sequence: CASSYSGTGGYGYTF. In DNA form, the CDR3 reads TGTGCCAGCAGTTACTCCGGGACAGGGGGCTATGGCTACACCTTC.